The 14 T cell receptor beta chains below come from one sample, sequenced in a study of T cell repertoires in cytomegalovirus infection. One entry per CDR3 protein results from TCRdb running MiXCR on the reads. The profile shows 200,000 or so distinct CDR3 sequences, 28% of them singletons. Input material: PBMCs. These receptors originate from a human donor in good health (CMV status not recorded). Some clones in this sample may be carry-over from other donors' samples.

This sequence joins TRBV6-2 or TRBV6-3 and TRBJ1-1; D not resolved. In germline, CDR1 is MNHEY, CDR2 SVGEGT. CDR3 length equals 14 residues. Deletions cut 3 bases from V and 1 base from J, with 9 bases between. CDR3 sequence reads: CASSYGERNTEAFF. As DNA, the CDR3 is TGTGCCAGCAGTTATGGAGAGCGGAACACTGAAGCTTTCTTT.

The chain uses TRBV6-6 and TRBJ1-2, with 10 bases matching TRBD1. The CDR3 has 15 residues. The germline gives CDR1 MNHNY, CDR2 SVGAGI (reference sequence). Trimming at V came to 6 bases and at J to 6 bases, leaving 10 bases not matched to a gene. For the CDR3, the DNA is TGTGCCAGCAGCCCACCCGAGACAGGGGGCAATGGCTACACCTTC. It translates to CASSPPETGGNGYTF.

This clonotype has a handful of counts. The V and J genes are TRBV19 and TRBJ2-1; D gene unclear. Germline CDR1 LNHDA, CDR2 SQIVND (reference sequence). The V end lost 2 bases, the J end lost 4 bases, and 6 bases lay between the germline ends. This CDR3 has 13 residues. This CDR3 is CASSISRYNEQFF. In DNA form, the CDR3 reads TGTGCCAGTAGTATAAGCCGATACAATGAGCAGTTCTTC.

The J gene is TRBJ2-7, the V gene TRBV5-4; 7 nucleotides agree with TRBD1. Germline V gene data show CDR1 as SGHNT and CDR2 as YYREEE (reference sequence). This CDR3 comprises 14 residues. V lost 4 bases and J lost 5; bases outside the gene matches: 9. The CDR3 nucleotides read TGTGCCAGCAGCCAAGACAGGGAAGATGACGAGCAGTACTTC. Encoded protein: CASSQDREDDEQYF.

V usage is TRBV5-5 and J usage is TRBJ1-5; no clear D. In germline, CDR1 is SGHKS, CDR2 YYEKEE (reference sequence). The CDR3 sequence is 12 residues long. Trimming removed 1 base from V and 9 bases from J, with 8 bases in between. The CDR3 region has the DNA TGTGCCAGCAGCTTGCCGGAGGGGCCCCAGCATTTT. Residues: CASSLPEGPQHF.

This clonotype was detected many times. The chain uses TRBV12-3 or TRBV12-4 and TRBJ1-2, with 9 bases matching TRBD1. The CDR3 totals 13 residues. The ends lost 6 bases at V and 4 bases at J; junction bases unmatched: 3. CDR3 amino acids: CASRTGGVYGYTF. CDR3 sequence (DNA): TGTGCCAGCAGAACAGGGGGCGTCTATGGCTACACCTTC.

The gene calls are TRBV20-1 and TRBJ1-1, with 8 bases that match TRBD1. From germline, CDR1 is DFQATT and CDR2 SNEGSKA (reference sequence). Trimming took 4 bases from V and 1 from J; bases not matched to a gene: 2. This CDR3 region has 13 residues. Here the CDR3 DNA reads TGCAGTGCTACCGGGACAGGGAACACTGAAGCTTTCTTT. Protein product: CSATGTGNTEAFF.

This clonotype showed up just a few times. This rearrangement joins TRBV29-1 to TRBJ2-7; TRBD1 matches at 8 bases. Losses at the gene ends were 4 bases for V and 6 bases for J; bases not matched to a gene: 8. From germline, CDR1 is SQVTM and CDR2 ANQGSEA. This CDR3 is built from 13 residues. CDR3 loop: CSVGPGGEGEQYF. The DNA for the CDR3 is TGCAGCGTTGGGCCAGGGGGCGAGGGCGAGCAGTACTTC.

This rearrangement joins TRBV6-2 or TRBV6-3 to TRBJ2-5; D not certain. The CDR3 has 13 residues. In germline, CDR1 is MNHEY, CDR2 SVGEGT. V was pared by 5 bases and J by 5 bases, with 12 bases between. The CDR3 DNA follows: TGTGCCAGCAGTCGGACGGTGGATGAGACCCAGTACTTC. Translating gives CASSRTVDETQYF.

This clonotype was picked up a small number of times. The CDR3 region is CASSKQESSNQPQHF. CDR3 nucleotides: TGTGCCAGCAGCAAACAGGAAAGCAGCAATCAGCCCCAGCATTTT. V usage is TRBV7-6 and J usage is TRBJ1-5; tentatively, D is TRBD1 (5 bases). Looked up from germline, CDR1 is SGHVS and CDR2 is FNYEAQ. This CDR3 has 15 residues. V lost 5 bases to trimming and J lost 1 base, with 12 bases between them.

This clonotype was recorded many times. The chain is built from TRBV7-3 and TRBJ2-3; TRBD2 matches 10 bases. Unmatched junction bases numbered 14, after V lost 0 bases and J lost 2 bases. Germline lookup yields CDR1 SGHTA and CDR2 FQGTGA. CDR3 length: 20 residues. CDR3 DNA: TGTGCCAGCAGCTTAACTTCGGCTAGCGGGGGACTCTCCCCCACAGATACGCAGTATTTT. As protein: CASSLTSASGGLSPTDTQYF.

V is TRBV5-1 and J is TRBJ2-5; tentative D call: TRBD2 (6 bases). This CDR3 contains 13 residues. CDR1 is SGHRS and CDR2 is YFSETQ in the germline V gene. Trimming pared 5 bases from V and 4 bases from J, leaving 12 bases between. The CDR3: CASRRGMAETQYF. The CDR3 coding sequence is TGCGCCAGCAGACGCGGGATGGCAGAGACCCAGTACTTC.

This clonotype was counted only a few times. The CDR3 sequence: CASSLNPGTGGETQYF. The CDR3 nucleotides read TGTGCCAGCAGCCTAAACCCCGGGACAGGCGGAGAGACCCAGTACTTC. This chain joins TRBV5-8 and TRBJ2-5, with 8 bases fitting TRBD1. The junction had 12 bases not matched to a gene; V was cut back by 4 bases and J by 4 bases. The germline gives CDR1 SGHTS, CDR2 YDEGEE. The length of the CDR3 is 16 residues.

The sample holds a few counts of this clonotype. The chain has TRBV11-2 and TRBJ1-3; 10 bases match TRBD1. The length of the CDR3 is 15 residues. V gave up 3 bases and J gave up 3 bases; unmatched junction bases: 2. Looked up from germline, CDR1 is SGHAT and CDR2 is FQNNGV. This CDR3 is CASSLTGGGGNTIYF. In DNA form, the CDR3 reads TGTGCCAGCAGCTTGACAGGGGGCGGTGGAAACACCATATATTTT. Drawing the rest from reference TRBV11-2 and TRBJ1-3, the complete variable domain is EAGVAQSPRYKIIEKRQSVAFWCNPISGHATLYWYQQILGQGPKLLIQFQNNGVVDDSQLPKDRFSAERLKGVDSTLKIQPAKLEDSAVYLCASSLTGGGGNTIYFGEGSWLTVV.